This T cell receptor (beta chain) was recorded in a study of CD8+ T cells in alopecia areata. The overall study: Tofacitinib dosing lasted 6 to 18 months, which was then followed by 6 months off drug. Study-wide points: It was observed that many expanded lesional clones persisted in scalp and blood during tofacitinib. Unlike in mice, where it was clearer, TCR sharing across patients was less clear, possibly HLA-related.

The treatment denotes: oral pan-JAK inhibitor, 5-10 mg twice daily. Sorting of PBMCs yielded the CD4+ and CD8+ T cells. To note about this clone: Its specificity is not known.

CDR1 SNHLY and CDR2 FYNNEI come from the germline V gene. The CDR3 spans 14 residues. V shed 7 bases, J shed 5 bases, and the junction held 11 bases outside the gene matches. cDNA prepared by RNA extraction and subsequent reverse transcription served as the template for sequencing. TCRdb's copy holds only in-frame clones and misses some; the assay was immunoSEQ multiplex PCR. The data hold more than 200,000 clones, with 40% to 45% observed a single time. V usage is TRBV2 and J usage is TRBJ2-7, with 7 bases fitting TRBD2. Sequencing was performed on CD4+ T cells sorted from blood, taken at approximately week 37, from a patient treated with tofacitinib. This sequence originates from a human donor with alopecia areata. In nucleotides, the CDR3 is TGTGCCAGCAATTTCGTTGCGGGAGTTGACGAGCAGTACTTC. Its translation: CASNFVAGVDEQYF.